Listed below are T cell receptor beta chains from one sample, sequenced in a study of T cell responses to AZD1222 COVID-19 vaccine. The protocol was immunoSEQ multiplex PCR, while the TCRdb copy is restricted to in-frame clones and leaves out a portion. The top ten clones hold approximately 2.9% of a sample with about 99,000 clones, approximately 90% of them seen once. Sequences were derived from peripheral blood, sampled on day 0 of AZD1222 vaccination. Receptors originate from an adult in good health. The CDR3 runs from the conserved cysteine through the conserved F or W. The D gene is left open where the match is weak. A row's size may be missing; if present it is once, few, many or a size class.

D,size,length,J,V,CDR3,DNA
.,.,13,TRBJ2-5,TRBV5-4,CASSVQGMGTQYF,TGTGCCAGCAGCGTACAGGGTATGGGGACCCAGTACTTC
.,.,14,TRBJ1-1,TRBV29-1,CSVHLIGARTEAFF,TGCAGCGTTCACCTAATAGGGGCACGGACTGAAGCTTTCTTT
TRBD1,once,14,TRBJ1-5,TRBV30,CAWSRDRANQPQHF,TGTGCCTGGAGCCGGGACAGGGCCAATCAGCCCCAGCATTTT
TRBD2,.,15,TRBJ2-3,TRBV6-4,CASSRTSGNTDTQYF,TGTGCCAGCAGTCGTACTAGCGGAAACACAGATACGCAGTATTTT
TRBD2,.,18,TRBJ2-5,TRBV6-2/TRBV6-3,CASSYDLPSGGIQETQYF,TGTGCCAGCAGTTACGATCTTCCTAGCGGGGGGATACAAGAGACCCAGTACTTC
.,.,14,TRBJ1-6,TRBV24-1,CATSDLGGDSPLHF,TGTGCCACCAGTGATTTGGGCGGGGATTCACCCCTCCACTTT
TRBD1,.,17,TRBJ1-3,TRBV19,CASSIQGQGMTGNTIYF,TGTGCCAGTAGTATACAGGGACAGGGAATGACTGGAAACACCATATATTTT
.,.,13,TRBJ1-2,TRBV18,CASSPNPRYGYTF,TGTGCCAGCTCCCCTAACCCTCGTTATGGCTACACCTTC
.,.,12,TRBJ1-3,TRBV24-1,CATSTVGGTIYF,TGTGCCACTTCGACCGTGGGGGGCACCATATATTTT
.,.,11,TRBJ1-2,TRBV29-1,CSVEGGYGYTF,TGCAGCGTTGAAGGAGGTTATGGCTACACCTTC
.,once,17,TRBJ2-5,TRBV9,CASPINKTAFVQETQYF,TGTGCCAGCCCTATAAATAAGACTGCCTTTGTACAAGAGACCCAGTACTTC
.,.,14,TRBJ1-2,TRBV4-2,CASSQIPARYGYTF,TGTGCCAGCAGCCAAATTCCAGCTCGCTATGGCTACACCTTC
.,.,14,TRBJ1-1,TRBV27,CASSLEVGDTEAFF,TGTGCCAGCAGTTTAGAGGTCGGGGACACTGAAGCTTTCTTT
TRBD1,.,15,TRBJ1-1,TRBV7-6,CASSNRQGMNTEAFF,TGTGCCAGCAGCAACCGACAGGGAATGAACACTGAAGCTTTCTTT
.,.,14,TRBJ1-6,TRBV6-2/TRBV6-3,CASSYGATRSPLHF,TGTGCCAGCAGTTACGGTGCGACTCGGTCACCCCTCCACTTT
TRBD2,.,17,TRBJ2-2,TRBV13,CASSGGLAETNTGELFF,TGTGCCAGCAGCGGCGGACTAGCGGAAACGAACACCGGGGAGCTGTTTTTT
TRBD1,once,14,TRBJ2-7,TRBV19,CASSVQGGTYEQYF,TGTGCCAGTAGTGTACAGGGGGGAACCTACGAGCAGTACTTC
.,.,12,TRBJ2-1,TRBV29-1,CSVEQGGNEQFF,TGCAGCGTCGAGCAGGGGGGCAATGAGCAGTTCTTC
.,.,17,TRBJ1-6,TRBV7-3,CASSSPRGFGLRAPLHF,TGTGCCAGCAGCTCACCCAGGGGTTTCGGTCTTCGGGCACCCCTCCACTTT
.,few,13,TRBJ2-1,TRBV7-3,CASSWTAYNEQFF,TGTGCCAGCAGTTGGACTGCTTACAATGAGCAGTTCTTC
.,.,11,TRBJ1-2,TRBV4-1,CASSRDFNYTF,TGCGCCAGCAGCCGGGACTTTAACTACACCTTC
.,few,18,TRBJ2-2,TRBV2,CASRATLRGTANTGELFF,TGTGCCAGCAGGGCCACCTTACGCGGGACCGCGAACACCGGGGAGCTGTTTTTT
.,.,15,TRBJ2-5,TRBV4-3,CASSQDRGAGKTQYF,TGCGCCAGCAGCCAAGATAGGGGGGCCGGGAAGACCCAGTACTTC
TRBD1,.,13,TRBJ1-1,TRBV19,CATRTGANTEAFF,TGTGCCACTCGGACAGGGGCGAATACTGAAGCTTTCTTT
TRBD2,few,17,TRBJ2-1,TRBV7-3,CASSLSVWTSGRSEQFF,TGTGCCAGCAGCTTATCGGTCTGGACTAGCGGGAGGAGTGAGCAGTTCTTC
.,.,12,TRBJ2-1,TRBV24-1,CATSQDLNEQFF,TGTGCCACCAGCCAGGATCTCAATGAGCAGTTCTTC
TRBD2,.,15,TRBJ2-3,TRBV6-2/TRBV6-3,CASSYGLAKADTQYF,TGTGCCAGCAGTTACGGACTAGCTAAGGCAGATACGCAGTATTTT
TRBD1,.,14,TRBJ2-5,TRBV27,CASSFRDRDETQYF,TGTGCCAGCAGCTTTAGGGACAGGGATGAGACCCAGTACTTC
TRBD1,.,15,TRBJ1-2,TRBV7-9,CASSSPRDRDYGYTF,TGTGCCAGCAGCTCCCCCCGGGACAGAGACTATGGCTACACCTTC
.,.,16,TRBJ1-2,TRBV6-1,CASSEAGGVKDYGYTF,TGTGCCAGCAGTGAAGCCGGGGGGGTAAAAGACTATGGCTACACCTTC
TRBD2,.,15,TRBJ2-3,TRBV29-1,CSVAPLAGGIDTQYF,TGCAGCGTTGCCCCTCTAGCGGGGGGAATAGATACGCAGTATTTT
.,.,14,TRBJ1-4,TRBV7-8,CASSPSGRSEKLFF,TGTGCCAGCAGCCCTTCGGGCAGAAGTGAAAAACTGTTTTTT
.,.,13,TRBJ2-7,TRBV2,CASIGPVGYEQYF,TGTGCCAGCATAGGACCTGTAGGATACGAGCAGTACTTC
TRBD1,.,17,TRBJ2-6,TRBV7-3,CASSKQGAVSGANVLTF,TGTGCCAGCAGCAAACAGGGGGCGGTCTCTGGGGCCAACGTCCTGACTTTC
.,once,14,TRBJ2-1,TRBV7-9,CASSLAGTYNEQFF,TGTGCCAGCAGCTTAGCCGGGACCTACAATGAGCAGTTCTTC